A selection of T cell receptor beta chains follows, all from one sample in a study of T cell changes during pregnancy in multiple sclerosis. Assay: immunoSEQ multiplex PCR; the TCRdb copy retains only in-frame clones and omits some. The table lists 40,000 to 45,000 clones, around 92% of them singletons. Sequences were derived from CD4+ T cells from peripheral blood mononuclear cells, sampled in the third trimester of pregnancy. These receptors were taken from a female donor with multiple sclerosis, enrolled in a pregnancy study. Each CDR3 is given with its conserved first and last residue. D genes are given only for firm matches. Clone size is stated in some rows and not others, as once, few, many or a class when expanded.

TRBD1,TRBJ1-2,TRBV7-9,.,CASSRTGGERGYTF,TGTGCCAGCAGCCGGACAGGGGGCGAACGTGGCTACACCTTC
TRBD1,TRBJ2-1,TRBV30,.,CAWRAGTGVPSGLGWNEQFF,TGTGCCTGGAGAGCCGGGACAGGGGTGCCTAGCGGGTTGGGATGGAATGAGCAGTTCTTC
TRBD1,TRBJ1-1,TRBV29-1,.,CSVDGQGSRAFF,TGCAGCGTTGACGGACAGGGGAGTCGCGCTTTCTTT
.,TRBJ1-2,TRBV13,.,CASRRKGRDYGYTF,TGTGCCAGCAGACGAAAAGGGCGGGACTATGGCTACACCTTC
TRBD2,TRBJ2-5,TRBV6-5,.,CASTQRLAGQETQYF,TGTGCCAGCACCCAAAGACTAGCGGGTCAAGAGACCCAGTACTTC
.,TRBJ2-1,TRBV4-1,.,CASSQALSLAEGIGQFF,TGCGCCAGCAGCCAAGCGCTTTCTTTAGCGGAGGGGATTGGGCAGTTCTTC
.,TRBJ1-1,TRBV25-1,few,CASTNLNTEAFF,TGTGCCAGCACCAATCTGAACACTGAAGCTTTCTTT
TRBD2,TRBJ2-4,TRBV2,.,CASQRGAGGLIQYF,TGTGCCAGCCAGAGAGGAGCGGGAGGGCTCATTCAGTACTTC
.,TRBJ1-4,TRBV11-1,.,CASSLGSGVNEKLFF,TGTGCCAGCAGCTTAGGATCGGGGGTAAACGAAAAACTGTTTTTT
.,TRBJ2-7,TRBV6-6,.,CASSYAGTGFEQYF,TGTGCCAGCAGTTACGCCGGAACAGGTTTTGAGCAGTACTTC
TRBD1,TRBJ2-1,TRBV7-2,.,CASSPRQGYYNEQFF,TGTGCCAGCAGCCCAAGACAGGGTTATTACAATGAGCAGTTCTTC
TRBD2,TRBJ2-3,TRBV7-2,.,CASSAELAEDTQYF,TGTGCCAGCAGCGCCGAACTAGCGGAAGATACGCAGTATTTT
.,TRBJ2-1,TRBV5-1,.,CASSAEPTSIEQFF,TGCGCCAGCAGCGCCGAACCGACTAGTATCGAGCAGTTCTTC
.,TRBJ2-4,TRBV11-3,once,CASSFVMGVKNIQYF,TGTGCCAGCAGCTTCGTGATGGGAGTCAAAAACATTCAGTACTTC
TRBD1,TRBJ1-2,TRBV19,.,CASSRTGDGYTF,TGTGCCAGTAGTCGGACAGGGGATGGCTACACCTTC
TRBD1,TRBJ1-5,TRBV2,.,CASSDTLGTGQDQPQHF,TGTGCCAGCAGCGATACACTCGGGACAGGTCAAGATCAGCCCCAGCATTTT
TRBD1,TRBJ2-1,TRBV28,few,CASSSDRGRWVEQFF,TGTGCCAGCAGTTCGGACAGGGGGCGATGGGTTGAGCAGTTCTTC
TRBD2,TRBJ2-2,TRBV7-9,.,CASSSVSGRALTGELFF,TGTGCCAGCAGCTCAGTGAGCGGGAGGGCCCTCACCGGGGAGCTGTTTTTT
TRBD1,TRBJ2-1,TRBV27,.,CASRHTGTGGNEQFF,TGTGCCAGCAGACATACCGGGACAGGGGGTAATGAGCAGTTCTTC
.,TRBJ1-5,TRBV18,.,CASSPAAGLSNQPQHF,TGTGCCAGCTCACCAGCGGCTGGACTGAGCAATCAGCCCCAGCATTTT
.,TRBJ1-1,TRBV19,.,CASSIDRGTEAFF,TGTGCCAGTAGTATAGATCGGGGCACTGAAGCTTTCTTT
TRBD1,TRBJ1-1,TRBV30,.,CAWSRTGNTEAFF,TGTGCCTGGAGCCGGACAGGGAACACTGAAGCTTTCTTT
TRBD2,TRBJ2-1,TRBV19,once,CASRLAGAVYNEQFF,TGTGCCAGTAGGCTAGCGGGAGCCGTCTACAATGAGCAGTTCTTC
.,TRBJ2-1,TRBV5-1,.,CASTGANEQFF,TGCGCCAGCACAGGGGCAAATGAGCAGTTCTTC
TRBD1,TRBJ1-4,TRBV4-3,.,CASSQDLNRGRTNEKLFF,TGCGCCAGCAGCCAAGATCTTAACAGGGGCAGAACTAATGAAAAACTGTTTTTT
TRBD1,TRBJ1-1,TRBV6-6,.,CASSWGTGRRTEAFF,TGTGCCAGCAGTTGGGGGACAGGTAGAAGGACTGAAGCTTTCTTT
.,TRBJ2-3,TRBV2,.,CASSPPFTDTQYF,TGTGCCAGCAGCCCCCCCTTCACAGATACGCAGTATTTT
.,TRBJ1-1,TRBV6-5,.,CASSYLGRVNEAFF,TGTGCCAGCAGTTACTTAGGGAGGGTTAATGAAGCTTTCTTT
.,TRBJ2-3,TRBV5-6,.,CASSSPGLLTDTQYF,TGTGCCAGCAGCTCACCGGGACTTCTAACAGATACGCAGTATTTT
TRBD2,TRBJ2-3,TRBV29-1,.,CSVEDMIRTSSIRNTQYF,TGCAGCGTTGAAGATATGATACGGACTAGCTCCATTCGCAATACGCAGTATTTT
.,TRBJ1-5,TRBV2,.,CASKPGATGNQPQHF,TGTGCCAGCAAGCCAGGGGCCACCGGCAATCAGCCCCAGCATTTT
.,TRBJ1-4,TRBV28,.,CASRDSNEKLFF,TGTGCCAGCAGAGACTCTAATGAAAAACTGTTTTTT
TRBD2,TRBJ2-5,TRBV5-4,.,CASSLSLGGGETQYF,TGTGCCAGCAGCTTGAGTTTGGGGGGAGGGGAGACCCAGTACTTC
TRBD1,TRBJ2-2,TRBV5-4,.,CASSLTGFSDGGELFF,TGTGCCAGCAGCCTGACAGGGTTTAGCGACGGCGGGGAGCTGTTTTTT
TRBD1,TRBJ2-5,TRBV19,.,CASSIVSTGRETQYF,TGTGCCAGTAGTATAGTCTCGACAGGGCGGGAGACCCAGTACTTC
TRBD1,TRBJ1-2,TRBV7-6,many,CASSLGAGGAFGYTF,TGTGCCAGCAGCTTAGGGGCAGGGGGCGCCTTTGGCTACACCTTC
.,TRBJ2-7,TRBV28,.,CASSWRSYEQYF,TGTGCCAGCAGTTGGCGGAGCTACGAGCAGTACTTC
TRBD1,TRBJ1-3,TRBV9,.,CASSPVGQVLNAGNTIYF,TGTGCCAGCAGCCCTGTTGGACAGGTATTGAATGCTGGAAACACCATATATTTT
TRBD2,TRBJ2-5,TRBV27,.,CASRELAGGETQYF,TGTGCCAGCAGGGAATTAGCGGGAGGGGAAACCCAGTACTTC
.,TRBJ1-5,TRBV7-9,.,CASSVDSLNQPQHF,TGTGCCAGCAGCGTGGACAGCTTAAATCAGCCCCAGCATTTT
.,TRBJ1-4,TRBV7-9,.,CAGGATATNEKLFF,TGTGCCGGGGGGGCTACGGCAACTAATGAAAAACTGTTTTTT
TRBD2,TRBJ2-3,TRBV5-1,.,CASSLTLAGKGTDTQYF,TGCGCCAGCAGCCTTACCCTAGCGGGAAAGGGTACAGATACGCAGTATTTT
.,TRBJ2-1,TRBV7-9,.,CASSSQVSDYNEQFF,TGTGCCAGCAGCTCTCAAGTTAGCGATTACAATGAGCAGTTCTTC
.,TRBJ2-3,TRBV14,.,CASSSSTDTQYF,TGTGCCAGCAGCTCAAGCACAGATACGCAGTATTTT
.,TRBJ2-3,TRBV6-5,.,CVVTSGQGADTQYF,TGTGTCGTCACGTCTGGGCAGGGCGCAGATACGCAGTATTTT
.,TRBJ2-7,TRBV18,.,CASSPILAQTSTYEQYF,TGTGCCAGCTCACCAATCCTAGCGCAAACCTCAACCTACGAGCAGTACTTC
TRBD2,TRBJ2-1,TRBV11-1,.,CASSLLAGVGNEQFF,TGTGCCAGCAGCTTACTAGCGGGAGTTGGCAATGAGCAGTTCTTC
TRBD2,TRBJ2-6,TRBV18,.,CASSPQRENSGANVLTF,TGTGCCAGCTCACCACAGCGGGAGAACTCTGGGGCCAACGTCCTGACTTTC
.,TRBJ2-7,TRBV11-2,.,CASSTAGSSSYEQYF,TGTGCCAGCAGCACTGCAGGGTCTAGCTCCTACGAGCAGTACTTC
TRBD1,TRBJ2-2,TRBV2,.,CASRGTGGPGELFF,TGTGCCAGCAGGGGAACAGGGGGTCCCGGGGAGCTGTTTTTT